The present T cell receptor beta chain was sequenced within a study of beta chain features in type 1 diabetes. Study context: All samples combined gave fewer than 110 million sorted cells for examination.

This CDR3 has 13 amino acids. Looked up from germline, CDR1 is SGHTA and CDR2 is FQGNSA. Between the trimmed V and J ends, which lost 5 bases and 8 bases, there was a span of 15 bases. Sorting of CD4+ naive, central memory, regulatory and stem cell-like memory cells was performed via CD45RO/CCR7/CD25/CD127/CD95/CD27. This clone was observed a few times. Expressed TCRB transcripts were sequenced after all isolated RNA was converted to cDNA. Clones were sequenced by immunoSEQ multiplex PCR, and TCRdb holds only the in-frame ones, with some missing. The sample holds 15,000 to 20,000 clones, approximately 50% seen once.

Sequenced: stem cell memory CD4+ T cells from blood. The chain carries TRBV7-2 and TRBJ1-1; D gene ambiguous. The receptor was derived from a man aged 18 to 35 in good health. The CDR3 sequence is CASSPRQVREAFF. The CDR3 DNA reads TGTGCCAGCAGCCCCCGACAAGTGCGAGAAGCTTTCTTT. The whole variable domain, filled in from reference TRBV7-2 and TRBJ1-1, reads GAGVSQSPSNKVTEKGKDVELRCDPISGHTALYWYRQSLGQGLEFLIYFQGNSAPDKSGLPSDRFSAERTGGSVSTLTIQRTQQEDSAVYLCASSPRQVREAFFGQGTRLTVV.